The 20 T cell receptor beta chains presented below share a single source sample, sequenced in a study of T-cell memory formation after mild COVID-19. TCRdb passed the 5' RACE reads through MiXCR, listing each CDR3 protein once. This sample has under 550,000 distinct CDR3 sequences, with around a sixth found just once. The sample comprised PBMCs or a T cell subset sorted from them (not recorded which). Receptor source: an adult woman who had mild COVID-19 (a few samples of this study predate the infection). Cell type and time point are not known.

This chain's CDR3 is CASSQPEYQETQYF. The CDR3 DNA follows: TGTGCCAGCAGCCAACCTGAGTACCAAGAGACCCAGTACTTC. V and J are TRBV3-1 and TRBJ2-5, with no clear D. The ends were cut back, 2 bases at V and 0 bases at J, with 7 bases in the middle. The CDR3 has 14 amino acids. Germline CDR1 and CDR2: LGHDT and YNNKEL (reference sequence).

This clonotype was picked up a small number of times. The chain joins TRBV9 to TRBJ2-7; D is uncertain. Trimming cost V 1 base and J 0 bases, with 5 bases left between them. CDR1 and CDR2 from the germline V gene are SGDLS and YYNGEE. The CDR3 sequence is 13 residues long. This chain's CDR3 is CASSVHSSYEQYF. In DNA, the CDR3 is TGTGCCAGCAGCGTACACAGCTCCTACGAGCAGTACTTC.

At least ten counts were recorded for this clonotype. The chain links TRBV7-9 to TRBJ2-1; D is perhaps TRBD2 (6 bases). CDR1 is SEHNR and CDR2 is FQNEAQ in the germline V gene (reference sequence). V was trimmed by 1 base and J by 6 bases, leaving 7 bases between them. The CDR3 runs to 13 residues. The CDR3 nucleotides read TGTGCCAGCAGCTTAGGGGGAGGCAATGAGCAGTTCTTC. It translates to CASSLGGGNEQFF.

The J gene is TRBJ1-4, the V gene TRBV12-3 or TRBV12-4; 7 bases are shared with TRBD1. J was trimmed by 7 bases and V by 6 bases; bases with no gene match: 5. The CDR3 runs 13 residues. The CDR3 DNA sequence: TGTGCCAGCAGCCAGGGGGTATCTGAAAAACTGTTTTTT. This codes for CASSQGVSEKLFF.

This clonotype was detected only a few times. This chain uses TRBV12-3 or TRBV12-4 with TRBJ1-1, with D possibly matching TRBD1 (5 bases). V was shortened by 6 bases and J by 6 bases, with 14 bases between the two germline ends. CDR3 size: 13 residues. The CDR3 is CASSYPGPPEAFF. CDR3 in DNA: TGTGCCAGCAGCTACCCAGGGCCCCCTGAAGCTTTCTTT.

Only a few counts were recorded for this clonotype. The CDR3 protein is CASSPETQGRSQYF. As DNA, the CDR3 is TGTGCCAGCAGCCCTGAGACACAGGGGAGGAGCCAGTACTTC. The rearrangement uses TRBV7-6 and TRBJ2-5, with a possible D match to TRBD1 (7 bases). Germline CDR1 SGHVS, CDR2 FNYEAQ. The CDR3 has 14 amino acids. The V end was cut by 5 bases, the J end by 10 bases, with 20 bases between. The entire variable domain, with the rest obtained from reference TRBV7-6 and TRBJ2-5, is as follows: GAGVSQSPRYKVTKRGQDVALRCDPISGHVSLYWYRQALGQGPEFLTYFNYEAQQDKSGLPNDRFSAERPEGSISTLTIQRTEQRDSAMYRCASSPETQGRSQYFGPGTRLLVL.

J is TRBJ2-1 and V is TRBV5-3, with 14 bases matching TRBD2. TRBV5-3 is known as an ORF, though its function is uncertain. This CDR3 is built from 17 residues. J gave up 8 bases and V 7 bases, and 14 bases lay outside the gene matches. The CDR3 coding sequence is TGTGCCAGAGGTGCCCCCGGGACTAGCGGGAGTGTCGATGAGCAGTTCTTC. Protein product: CARGAPGTSGSVDEQFF.

This clonotype was observed a handful of times. The V gene is TRBV12-3 or TRBV12-4, the J gene TRBJ2-7; TRBD1 matches at 8 bases. There are 16 residues in the CDR3. V gave up 5 bases and J gave up 4 bases; unmatched junction bases: 13. CDR3 sequence: CASSPPRQGLTYEQYF. CDR3 DNA sequence: TGTGCCAGCAGTCCCCCTAGACAGGGGTTGACGTACGAGCAGTACTTC.

This chain joins TRBV19 and TRBJ2-7, with TRBD1 matching over 7 bases. With V trimmed by 4 bases and J by 6 bases, 12 bases remained unmatched. Looked up from germline, CDR1 is LNHDA and CDR2 is SQIVND (reference sequence). The CDR3 is made up of 15 amino acids. As DNA, the CDR3 is TGTGCCAGTAGTACCCCCGACAGGGAACGGGGCGAGCAGTACTTC. Its protein product is CASSTPDRERGEQYF.

The chain has TRBV7-9 and TRBJ2-1; D gene unclear. The CDR3 consists of 14 residues. V lost 5 bases and J 9 bases, leaving 17 bases between the germline ends. Germline CDR1 and CDR2: SEHNR and FQNEAQ (reference sequence). The DNA of the CDR3 is TGTGCCAGCAGCGCTTACCCAGTGGCCTTTGAGCAGTTCTTC. Protein: CASSAYPVAFEQFF. Combining the CDR3 with reference TRBV7-9 and TRBJ2-1 gives the whole variable domain DTGVSQNPRHKITKRGQNVTFRCDPISEHNRLYWYRQTLGQGPEFLTYFQNEAQLEKSRLLSDRFSAERPKGSFSTLEIQRTEQGDSAMYLCASSAYPVAFEQFFGPGTRLTVL.

This clonotype was found many times. The genes are TRBV3-1 and TRBJ2-7; D might be TRBD1 (5 bases). Trimming removed 4 bases at V and 4 bases at J, with 11 bases between. The germline V gene has CDR1 LGHDT and CDR2 YNNKEL (reference sequence). This CDR3 has 13 residues. The DNA for the CDR3 is TGTGCCAGCAGCCCTCAGGGTCCTTACGAGCAGTACTTC. It translates to CASSPQGPYEQYF.

The chain is built from TRBV29-1 and TRBJ2-1; D perhaps matches TRBD2 (6 bases). V was shortened by 4 bases and J by 8 bases, with 21 bases between the two germline ends. The CDR3 length is 15 residues. CDR1 and CDR2 (germline): SQVTM, ANQGSEA. The CDR3 loop reads CSVGGGDLTTDEQFF. CDR3 in DNA: TGCAGCGTTGGGGGAGGCGACCTTACCACCGATGAGCAGTTCTTC.

V gene TRBV4-1 combines with J gene TRBJ1-2; no definite D call. The CDR3 is made up of 13 amino acids. Trimming left V 8 bases short and J 4 bases short, with 14 bases between. Per germline, CDR1 MGHRA and CDR2 YSYEKL. CDR3 protein: CASLGNPLYGYTF. Here the CDR3 DNA reads TGCGCCAGCCTCGGGAACCCACTCTATGGCTACACCTTC.

This clonotype was seen more than once but under ten times. The chain combines TRBV25-1 with TRBJ2-5; 10 bases are a match to TRBD2. CDR3 length: 16 amino acids. Germline-derived CDR1 and CDR2 are MGHDK and SYGVNS. Trimming removed 3 bases from V and 5 bases from J; junction bases left unmatched: 9. CDR3: CASSDWGKREGETQYF. The CDR3 DNA is TGTGCCAGCAGTGATTGGGGGAAGCGGGAGGGGGAGACCCAGTACTTC. Together with reference TRBV25-1 and TRBJ2-5, the CDR3 gives the full variable domain: EADIYQTPRYLVIGTGKKITLECSQTMGHDKMYWYQQDPGMELHLIHYSYGVNSTEKGDLSSESTVSRIRTEHFPLTLESARPSHTSQYLCASSDWGKREGETQYFGPGTRLLVL.

This clonotype was counted only a few times. The CDR3 DNA follows: TGTGCCAGCAGGGTGGGGGATGAGCAGTTCTTC. Translation gives CASRVGDEQFF. The V call is TRBV6-5, the J call TRBJ2-1, with D perhaps given as TRBD1 or TRBD2 (5 bases each). CDR1 is MNHEY and CDR2 is SVGAGI in the germline V gene. V lost 6 bases and J lost 8, with 8 bases in between. This CDR3 region has 11 residues.

The V and J genes are TRBV12-3 or TRBV12-4 and TRBJ1-4; no clear D. Deletions cut 6 bases from V and 0 bases from J, with 11 bases between. There are 15 residues in the CDR3. The CDR3, as DNA: TGTGCCAGCAGCCCCCACGGTCCAACTAATGAAAAACTGTTTTTT. Translation gives CASSPHGPTNEKLFF.

This clonotype has at least ten counts. CDR3 nucleotide sequence: TGTGCCAGCAGTGATCTCAATGAGCAGTTCTTC. It encodes CASSDLNEQFF. The chain uses TRBV6-1 and TRBJ2-1; D gene unclear. The CDR3 covers 11 residues. Germline V gene data show CDR1 as MNHNS and CDR2 as SASEGT. The V end lost 3 bases, the J end lost 6 bases, and 3 bases lay between the germline ends.

This chain uses TRBV10-3 with TRBJ2-7; perhaps TRBD1 as D (5 bases). The CDR3 is 13 amino acids. Trimming left V 6 bases short and J 3 bases short, with 12 bases between. Germline CDR1 and CDR2: ENHRY and SYGVKD. The CDR3 region is CAISPARGYEQYF. In nucleotides, the CDR3 is TGTGCCATCAGCCCCGCTAGGGGCTACGAGCAGTACTTC.

The J gene is TRBJ2-1, the V gene TRBV7-9; 7 bases line up with TRBD2. Germline loops: CDR1 SEHNR, CDR2 FQNEAQ (reference sequence). J gave up 5 bases and V 5 bases, and 12 bases lay outside the gene matches. This CDR3 has 16 residues. The CDR3 loop reads CASSAPLAVLDNEQFF. The CDR3 DNA reads as TGTGCCAGCAGCGCTCCTCTAGCGGTCTTGGACAATGAGCAGTTCTTC.

This clonotype showed up many times. V gene TRBV18 combines with J gene TRBJ2-1; a possible D gene is TRBD1 (5 bases). The germline CDR1 and CDR2 sequences are KGHSH and LQKENI. The CDR3 consists of 14 residues. V was cut by 3 bases and J by 5 bases, with 11 bases left in between. The CDR3: CASSPRDSHNEQFF. CDR3 sequence (DNA): TGTGCCAGCTCACCTCGCGACAGCCACAATGAGCAGTTCTTC. The full variable domain, completed using reference TRBV18 and TRBJ2-1, is NAGVMQNPRHLVRRRGQEARLRCSPMKGHSHVYWYRQLPEEGLKFMVYLQKENIIDESGMPKERFSAEFPKEGPSILRIQQVVRGDSAAYFCASSPRDSHNEQFFGPGTRLTVL.